These 8 T cell receptor beta chains originate from one sample sequenced in a study of Graves' ophthalmopathy and Graves' hyperthyroidism. Transcripts of RNA were the source for amplifying TCR beta CDR3 regions. Second-round multiplex PCR came after a first-round RT-PCR that employed HTBI primers. TCRdb reprocessed the multiplex PCR reads with MiXCR, giving one entry per CDR3 protein. Of 650,000 to 900,000 distinct CDR3 sequences in the sample, 35% to 50% were seen once. Sequencing input: peripheral blood. All receptors derive from an adult man with Graves' ophthalmopathy.

The rearrangement links TRBV7-9 to TRBJ1-1, with D unclear. This CDR3 comprises 15 residues. V lost 6 bases, J lost 4 bases, and 18 bases lay in between. The germline V gene has CDR1 SEHNR and CDR2 FQNEAQ (reference sequence). In DNA form, the CDR3 reads TGTGCCAGCAGGAGACCCAGGATCATAGGCACTGAAGCTTTCTTT. Its translation: CASRRPRIIGTEAFF.

The V and J genes are TRBV20-1 and TRBJ1-3; TRBD1 agrees at 8 bases. This CDR3 has 14 residues. Germline assignment: CDR1 DFQATT and CDR2 SNEGSKA (reference sequence). V dropped 7 bases and J dropped 2; count of bases not matched to a gene: 7. Here the CDR3 DNA reads TGCAGTGTATTGACGACAGGGGCTGGAAACACCATATATTTT. This gives the protein CSVLTTGAGNTIYF.

J is TRBJ2-5 and V is TRBV9, with TRBD1 as a possible D gene (5 bases). V was trimmed by 2 bases and J by 4 bases, leaving 18 bases between them. CDR3 size: 16 residues. Germline CDR1 reads SGDLS; CDR2 reads YYNGEE. The CDR3 here is CASSVGQGEGRETQYF. In DNA, the CDR3 is TGTGCCAGCAGCGTGGGGCAGGGTGAAGGGCGAGAGACCCAGTACTTC.

This clonotype turned up a few times. V usage is TRBV7-8 and J usage is TRBJ2-7, with 10 bases aligning to TRBD2. Germline loops: CDR1 SGHVS, CDR2 FQNEAQ. J was trimmed by 2 bases and V by 4 bases; bases with no gene match: 5. There are 15 residues in the CDR3. CDR3 coding DNA: TGTGCCAGCAGCTCCGGACTAGCGGCAACCTACGAGCAGTACTTC. The encoded protein is CASSSGLAATYEQYF. Drawing the rest from reference TRBV7-8 and TRBJ2-7, the complete variable domain is GAGVSQSPRYKVAKRGQDVALRCDPISGHVSLFWYQQALGQGPEFLTYFQNEAQLDKSGLPSDRFFAERPEGSVSTLKIQRTQQEDSAVYLCASSSGLAATYEQYFGPGTRLTVT.

The chain joins TRBV6-6 to TRBJ1-2; D remains ambiguous. Germline-derived CDR1 and CDR2 are MNHNY and SVGAGI (reference sequence). This CDR3 has 14 amino acids. Trimming took off 5 bases at V and 5 bases at J, with 15 bases between the two ends. The CDR3 DNA reads as TGTGCCAGCAGTGTCCCAGTCTCAGGTTATGGCTACACCTTC. Protein product: CASSVPVSGYGYTF.

The chain joins TRBV25-1 to TRBJ1-2; a possible D gene is TRBD1 (5 bases). Per the germline V gene, CDR1 is MGHDK and CDR2 is SYGVNS. V lost 5 bases, J lost 4 bases, and 14 bases lay in between. The CDR3 totals 14 residues. The CDR3 DNA reads as TGTGCCAGCAGTTACAGCAGGGCACTCTATGGCTACACCTTC. Translated: CASSYSRALYGYTF.

The chain uses TRBV11-2 and TRBJ2-7, with D tentatively TRBD1 (7 bases). The CDR3 runs 20 residues. The germline V and J ends were trimmed by 5 bases and 2 bases, with 31 bases remaining between them. Germline V gene lookup returns CDR1 SGHAT and CDR2 FQNNGV. DNA of the CDR3: TGTGCCAGCAGCCCTGCCAGACAGGGATGTCACCGTGGAGGGACCTACGAGCAGTACTTC. Translation gives CASSPARQGCHRGGTYEQYF. The full variable domain, its missing parts supplied by reference TRBV11-2 and TRBJ2-7, is EAGVAQSPRYKIIEKRQSVAFWCNPISGHATLYWYQQILGQGPKLLIQFQNNGVVDDSQLPKDRFSAERLKGVDSTLKIQPAKLEDSAVYLCASSPARQGCHRGGTYEQYFGPGTRLTVT.

The chain has TRBV7-9 and TRBJ2-7; D may match TRBD1 or TRBD2 (5 bases each). Trimming took off 2 bases at V and 3 bases at J, with 11 bases between the two ends. There are 14 residues in the CDR3. CDR1 and CDR2 from the germline V gene are SEHNR and FQNEAQ (reference sequence). The CDR3 is CASSLSGANYEQYF. The CDR3 DNA sequence: TGTGCCAGCAGCTTATCCGGGGCGAACTACGAGCAGTACTTC.